Each of the 27 T cell receptor beta chains below was sequenced from the same sample in a study of neurological immune-mediated disorders. TCRdb called the 5' RACE reads again in MiXCR, with one record for every CDR3 protein. This repertoire shows 50,000 to 70,000 distinct CDR3 sequences, approximately 11% found once; its top ten account for about 10%. The specimen sequenced was PBMCs. Receptors originate from a woman aged 60-75 years with HTLV-1-associated myelopathy (HAM/TSP).

This clonotype was detected many times. This chain joins TRBV12-3 or TRBV12-4 and TRBJ2-7; 9 bases line up with TRBD2. The CDR3 contains 15 residues. V trimming: 1 base; J trimming: 4 bases; junction bases outside the gene matches: 5. CDR3 in DNA: TGTGCCAGCAGTTTAGTACTAGCGGGTCCGTACGAGCAGTACTTC. Its translation is CASSLVLAGPYEQYF.

Remarks on this clonotype: A much bigger clone sits one base away, suggesting this may be a read error. The rearrangement uses TRBV5-1 and TRBJ1-1, with D possibly TRBD1 on 5 matching bases. This CDR3 region has 15 residues. Germline V gene data show CDR1 as SGHRS and CDR2 as YFSETQ. CDR3 sequence: CTSSLGTVGYTEAFF. CDR3 DNA sequence: TGCACCAGCAGCTTAGGGACGGTAGGGTATACTGAAGCTTTCTTT.

This clonotype appeared many times. V is TRBV20-1 and J is TRBJ1-1; D may be TRBD1 (5 bases). Deletions cut 3 bases from V and 3 bases from J, with 11 bases between. Germline lookup yields CDR1 DFQATT and CDR2 SNEGSKA (reference sequence). CDR3 length: 13 amino acids. The CDR3 sequence is CSASGTVDTEAFF. The CDR3 DNA sequence: TGCAGTGCTAGCGGGACGGTAGACACTGAAGCTTTCTTT.

This clonotype was recorded many times. The V and J genes are TRBV20-1 and TRBJ2-1; 9 bases fit TRBD2. Trimming took 0 bases from V and 12 from J; bases not matched to a gene: 12. The CDR3 extends over 15 amino acids. The germline V gene encodes CDR1 DFQATT and CDR2 SNEGSKA (reference sequence). CDR3 protein: CSARDPSGKERGQFF. CDR3 DNA sequence: TGCAGTGCTAGAGATCCTAGCGGGAAAGAAAGGGGGCAGTTCTTC.

At least ten counts were recorded for this clonotype. The chain couples TRBV20-1 to TRBJ1-5, with a weak D call TRBD1 (5 bases). Per the germline V gene, CDR1 is DFQATT and CDR2 is SNEGSKA (reference sequence). Trimming left V 5 bases short and J 1 base short, with 12 bases between. The CDR3 covers 14 residues. CDR3 sequence reads: CSASWGESNQPQHF. The CDR3 region has the DNA TGCAGTGCTTCCTGGGGGGAGAGCAATCAGCCCCAGCATTTT.

CDR3 DNA: TGTGCCAGCACCATAAGCGCCTACGAGCAGTACTTC. This translates into CASTISAYEQYF. The chain recombines TRBV27 with TRBJ2-7; D remains unclear. The CDR3 is 12 residues long. Trimming stripped 7 bases from V and 2 bases from J, with 9 bases between. Per germline, CDR1 MNHEY and CDR2 SMNVEV (reference sequence).

The rearrangement uses TRBV18 and TRBJ2-1; the match to TRBD2 covers 9 bases. The trim removed 1 base at V and 12 bases at J, leaving 4 bases unmatched. The CDR3 contains 13 residues. The germline gives CDR1 KGHSH, CDR2 LQKENI. This CDR3 is CASSPLLREGQFF. The CDR3 DNA follows: TGTGCCAGCTCACCACTCTTGCGGGAGGGGCAGTTCTTC. The full variable domain, rest sourced from reference TRBV18 and TRBJ2-1, is NAGVMQNPRHLVRRRGQEARLRCSPMKGHSHVYWYRQLPEEGLKFMVYLQKENIIDESGMPKERFSAEFPKEGPSILRIQQVVRGDSAAYFCASSPLLREGQFFGPGTRLTVL.

This clonotype was found many times. The CDR3 loop is CASTREGTEAFF. The CDR3 region has the DNA TGTGCCAGCACTCGTGAGGGCACTGAAGCTTTCTTT. The chain uses TRBV11-2 and TRBJ1-1; D not resolved. This CDR3 contains 12 residues. The germline gives CDR1 SGHAT, CDR2 FQNNGV. Trimming stripped 7 bases from V and 4 bases from J, with 10 bases between.

This clonotype has only a few counts. The chain has TRBV12-3 or TRBV12-4 and TRBJ1-4; D is undetermined. The germline V and J ends were trimmed by 6 bases and 7 bases, with 12 bases remaining between them. The CDR3 is made up of 13 amino acids. CDR3 residues: CASSDLGGEKLFF. The CDR3 bases are TGTGCCAGCAGCGACTTAGGAGGTGAAAAACTGTTTTTT.

At least ten counts were recorded for this clonotype. The chain combines TRBV7-8 with TRBJ2-7, with 8 bases that match TRBD1. J gave up 4 bases and V 0 bases, and 11 bases lay outside the gene matches. Germline V gene data show CDR1 as SGHVS and CDR2 as FQNEAQ. This CDR3 spans 17 amino acids. In nucleotides, the CDR3 is TGTGCCAGCAGCTTAGCGATGGGGACAGGAGACTTATACGAGCAGTACTTC. This codes for CASSLAMGTGDLYEQYF. Combining the CDR3 with reference TRBV7-8 and TRBJ2-7 gives the whole variable domain GAGVSQSPRYKVAKRGQDVALRCDPISGHVSLFWYQQALGQGPEFLTYFQNEAQLDKSGLPSDRFFAERPEGSVSTLKIQRTQQEDSAVYLCASSLAMGTGDLYEQYFGPGTRLTVT.

This clonotype was picked up many times. The chain uses TRBV7-9 and TRBJ2-7, with 8 bases lining up with TRBD2. Germline CDR1 is SEHNR and CDR2 is FQNEAQ (reference sequence). CDR3 length equals 14 residues. Trimming took 4 bases from V and 5 from J; bases not matched to a gene: 7. For the CDR3, the DNA is TGTGCCAGCAGCTCCCCGGGGACTAGTAACGAGCAGTACTTC. Encoded protein: CASSSPGTSNEQYF.

This clonotype came up a few times. This may be a read error, as it is one base from a much larger clone. The chain couples TRBV10-1 to TRBJ2-1; D perhaps matches TRBD2 (5 bases). The CDR3 length is 17 residues. In germline, CDR1 is WNHNN, CDR2 SYGVQD (reference sequence). The CDR3 DNA reads TGCGCCATCAGTGAGTCGGTGGGAGAGGTCTCCTACAATGAGCAGTTCTTC. Translated: CAISESVGEVSYNEQFF.

This clonotype was seen repeatedly, ten times or more. The gene calls are TRBV6-5 and TRBJ1-6; TRBD1 is a possible D gene (5 bases). The length of the CDR3 is 14 residues. Germline V gene data show CDR1 as MNHEY and CDR2 as SVGAGI. V was trimmed by 5 bases and J by 6 bases, leaving 11 bases between them. CDR3 nucleotides: TGTGCCAGCAGTCCCGGGACTCTTAATTCACCCCTCCACTTT. Translating gives CASSPGTLNSPLHF.

This clonotype was observed many times. The rearrangement joins TRBV9 to TRBJ2-7; no clear D. CDR3 length: 13 amino acids. Germline V gene sequence: CDR1 SGDLS, CDR2 YYNGEE. V lost 0 bases and J 6 bases, leaving 10 bases between the germline ends. CDR3: CASSVATVGEQYF. CDR3 bases: TGTGCCAGCAGCGTAGCCACCGTAGGCGAGCAGTACTTC.

This clonotype was observed at least ten times. The J gene is TRBJ1-1, the V gene TRBV27; the D is unclear. This CDR3 contains 13 residues. Germline V gene data show CDR1 as MNHEY and CDR2 as SMNVEV (reference sequence). The V and J ends lost 2 bases and 0 bases respectively, with 4 bases between them. Written as DNA, the CDR3 is TGTGCCAGCAGTTTAGTGGTGAACACTGAAGCTTTCTTT. Translated, it gives CASSLVVNTEAFF.

This clonotype has at least ten counts. The chain employs TRBV27 and TRBJ1-4, with a tentative D call TRBD1 (5 bases). CDR3 length: 14 amino acids. CDR1 is MNHEY, CDR2 SMNVEV, per germline (reference sequence). V lost 2 bases and J 8 bases, leaving 12 bases between the germline ends. Written as DNA, the CDR3 is TGTGCCAGCAGTTTAGTGGGGGGAGGCGAAAAACTGTTTTTT. Protein product: CASSLVGGGEKLFF.

The table lists this clonotype with many counts. This chain connects TRBV5-1 to TRBJ2-3, with D perhaps being TRBD1 or TRBD2 (5 bases each). With 2 bases removed from V and 4 bases from J, the gap between germline ends came to 11 bases. Germline V lookup: CDR1 SGHRS, CDR2 YFSETQ. This CDR3 is built from 14 residues. Here the CDR3 DNA reads TGCGCCAGCAGCTTTGGGGGTAGTGCAGATACGCAGTATTTT. It is translated as CASSFGGSADTQYF.

This clonotype showed up many times. This chain joins TRBV4-1 and TRBJ2-5; the match to TRBD2 covers 8 bases. The CDR3 runs 18 residues. V was pared by 0 bases and J by 5 bases, with 14 bases of the junction left unmatched. Germline values: CDR1 MGHRA, CDR2 YSYEKL. CDR3 sequence: CASSQDLGGRSLGETQYF. CDR3 DNA: TGCGCCAGCAGCCAAGATCTGGGCGGGAGGTCGCTCGGGGAGACCCAGTACTTC.

V gene TRBV20-1 combines with J gene TRBJ1-1, with unresolved D. V lost 3 bases, J lost 1 base, and 6 bases lay in between. This CDR3 has 12 residues. Per the germline V gene, CDR1 is DFQATT and CDR2 is SNEGSKA (reference sequence). CDR3 DNA: TGCAGTGCTAGTAATCCGAACACTGAAGCTTTCTTT. Translation: CSASNPNTEAFF.

At least ten counts were recorded for this clonotype. The V and J genes are TRBV11-2 and TRBJ1-1; D is unclear. V lost 1 base to trimming and J lost 0 bases, with 6 bases between them. Germline CDR1 reads SGHAT; CDR2 reads FQNNGV. CDR3 size: 14 residues. CDR3 in amino acids: CASSLVAVNTEAFF. The CDR3 DNA is TGTGCCAGCAGCTTAGTCGCAGTGAACACTGAAGCTTTCTTT.

This clonotype has a count of ten or more. The chain links TRBV7-2 to TRBJ2-7, with 8 bases lining up with TRBD2. Germline CDR1 reads SGHTA; CDR2 reads FQGNSA. This CDR3 is built from 13 residues. V was pared by 6 bases and J by 3 bases, with 4 bases of the junction left unmatched. CDR3: CASSLSGSYEQYF. The DNA for the CDR3 is TGTGCCAGCAGTTTGAGCGGGAGCTACGAGCAGTACTTC.

This clonotype was counted ten times or more. The chain couples TRBV7-8 to TRBJ1-6; 8 nucleotides line up with TRBD1. Germline CDR1 SGHVS, CDR2 FQNEAQ. The CDR3 totals 15 residues. V shed 6 bases and J 6 bases; nucleotides not matched to a gene: 7. This CDR3 is CASRGQGVVNSPLHF. Here the CDR3 DNA reads TGTGCCAGCAGAGGACAGGGTGTCGTTAATTCACCCCTCCACTTT. The complete variable domain, with remaining parts taken from reference TRBV7-8 and TRBJ1-6, reads GAGVSQSPRYKVAKRGQDVALRCDPISGHVSLFWYQQALGQGPEFLTYFQNEAQLDKSGLPSDRFFAERPEGSVSTLKIQRTQQEDSAVYLCASRGQGVVNSPLHFGNGTRLTVT.

On this clonotype: Its ends do not fully match the called genes, so a read error is possible. The V gene is TRBV7-3, the J gene TRBJ2-3, with D maybe TRBD1 (6 bases). In germline, CDR1 is SGHTA, CDR2 FQGTGA. The CDR3 extends over 15 amino acids. The CDR3 DNA follows: TGTGCCAGCAGCTTAACGCAACAGGGTACAGATAAGCAGTATTTT. It is translated as CASSLTQQGTDKQYF.

At least ten counts were recorded for this clonotype. The chain carries TRBV20-1 and TRBJ2-7, with TRBD2 identical over 7 bases. Unmatched junction bases numbered 14, after V lost 6 bases and J lost 3 bases. The length of the CDR3 is 15 residues. The germline V gene encodes CDR1 DFQATT and CDR2 SNEGSKA (reference sequence). CDR3 in DNA: TGCAGTGCCGACGGGGGAGGGGAGGGCCTCTACGAGCAGTACTTC. Its protein is CSADGGGEGLYEQYF.

This clonotype was found many times. The CDR3 is CASSELGGSSYNEQFF. Here the CDR3 DNA reads TGTGCCAGCAGTGAATTGGGCGGGAGCTCCTACAATGAGCAGTTCTTC. The chain carries TRBV2 and TRBJ2-1; 7 bases are a match to TRBD2. This CDR3 contains 16 residues. Germline CDR1 and CDR2: SNHLY and FYNNEI. The trim removed 2 bases at V and 0 bases at J, leaving 4 bases unmatched.

This clonotype was picked up one time. This may arise from a read error, as a much more abundant clone is one base away. The chain joins TRBV5-5 to TRBJ1-1, with D hard to call. This CDR3 comprises 15 residues. V was clipped by 0 bases and J by 4 bases, with 13 bases between them. Germline lookup yields CDR1 SGHKS and CDR2 YYEKEE (reference sequence). CDR3 residues: CASSLGVVGCTEAFF. In DNA form, the CDR3 reads TGTGCCAGCAGCTTGGGGGTTGTGGGGTGCACTGAAGCTTTCTTT. Looking up the rest from reference TRBV5-5 and TRBJ1-1 gives the full variable domain: DAGVTQSPTHLIKTRGQQVTLRCSPISGHKSVSWYQQVLGQGPQFIFQYYEKEERGRGNFPDRFSARQFPNYSSELNVNALLLGDSALYLCASSLGVVGCTEAFFGQGTRLTVV.

Many counts were recorded for this clonotype. The J gene is TRBJ2-4, the V gene TRBV4-1, with a possible D match to TRBD1 (7 bases). V lost 3 bases and J 2 bases, leaving 20 bases between the germline ends. The CDR3 runs 18 residues. CDR1 is MGHRA and CDR2 is YSYEKL in the germline V gene. The CDR3 DNA reads TGCGCCAGCAGCCACTGGGGGGTGGCAGGGGGATCCAAAAACATTCAGTACTTC. Translating gives CASSHWGVAGGSKNIQYF.